This section outlines one T cell receptor beta chain sequence together with its context. These data belong to a study of cytomegalovirus exposure and HLA in healthy donors. The PCR made use of 60 Vbeta and 13 Jbeta primers. Clones were read by immunoSEQ multiplex PCR, and TCRdb kept only the in-frame ones, dropping some. This sample has approximately 110,000 clones; 79% occur once, and the top ten carry 2.5% to 3.5%. V dropped 5 bases and J dropped 3; count of bases not matched to a gene: 6. CDR1 and CDR2 from the germline V gene are GTSNPN and SVGIG (reference sequence). There are 13 residues in the CDR3.

The sequence was collected from a woman aged 40-49 years in good health and CMV-seronegative. Material for sequencing was PBMCs. The V gene is TRBV30, the J gene TRBJ2-7; 8 nucleotides agree with TRBD1. In nucleotides, the CDR3 is TGTGCCTGGGACGGGGACAGGAACTACGAGCAGTACTTC. It yields the protein CAWDGDRNYEQYF.